By share of the sample, the clone carrying this T cell receptor (beta chain) is medium-sized (0.01 to 0.1%). The antigen is unknown. MiXCR, run by TCRdb on the 5' RACE reads, gives a single entry per CDR3 protein. The table has 200,000 to 250,000 distinct CDR3 sequences, more than 9% seen once. Germline CDR1 and CDR2: DFQATT and SNEGSKA (reference sequence). Trimming removed 2 bases from V and 3 bases from J, with 8 bases in between. The CDR3 sequence is 12 residues long. The sample comes from a study of CD8 T cells in ankylosing spondylitis. Points from the study as a whole: One TCR beta motif, made up of roughly 8 highly homologous variants, appeared characteristic of ankylosing spondylitis blood.

This clonotype was sampled from a male donor with ankylosing spondylitis or in good health (not recorded which). The genes are TRBV20-1 and TRBJ2-7, with D possibly TRBD2 on 5 matching bases. What was sequenced was blood, either unsorted or a sorted T cell fraction (not recorded which). The CDR3 nucleotides are TGCAGTGCTAGACTCCGGGACTACGAGCAGTACTTC. Its translation is CSARLRDYEQYF.